The table lists the clone carrying this T cell receptor (beta chain) with a few counts. A read error may be the cause here, since a much bigger clone is one base away. The data originate from a study of metastatic and nonmetastatic thyroid tumors. CDR1 is SQVTM, CDR2 ANQGSEA, per germline. The CDR3 length is 13 residues. TCRdb ran MiXCR on the PCR reads. The table has roughly 30,000 clones, 15% to 20% seen once. Thyroid surgery had not been preceded by any treatment in any patient. This chain uses TRBV29-1 with TRBJ2-1, with 7 bases aligning to TRBD1. The sample consisted of blood. The TCR originated in a female donor with papillary thyroid cancer or a benign thyroid nodule (not recorded which). Some clones in this sample may be carry-over from other donors' samples. The CDR3 loop reads CIMPGQSYNEQFF. CDR3 nucleotide sequence: TGCATCATGCCGGGACAGTCCTACAATGAGCAGTTCTTC.